What follows are 5 T cell receptor beta chains derived from one specimen sequenced in a study of blood T cell repertoires in COVID-19. The data were produced by immunoSEQ multiplex PCR, yet TCRdb's version contains in-frame clones alone and is incomplete. The data hold around 160,000 clones, with around 87% observed a single time. Source material: peripheral blood. These TCRs come from a woman between 70 and 85 years old with COVID-19, enrolled during active disease.

This chain links TRBV5-4 with TRBJ2-1; 7 bases line up with TRBD2. This CDR3 comprises 15 residues. V was clipped by 1 base and J by 1 base; unmatched bases: 2. CDR1 is SGHNT and CDR2 is YYREEE in the germline V gene (reference sequence). The CDR3, as DNA: TGTGCCAGCAGCTTGACTAGCGATTCCTACAATGAGCAGTTCTTC. Protein sequence: CASSLTSDSYNEQFF. Complete variable domain (other parts from reference TRBV5-4 and TRBJ2-1): ETGVTQSPTHLIKTRGQQVTLRCSSQSGHNTVSWYQQALGQGPQFIFQYYREEENGRGNFPPRFSGLQFPNYSSELNVNALELDDSALYLCASSLTSDSYNEQFFGPGTRLTVL.

The chain employs TRBV19 and TRBJ2-5; 7 bases match TRBD1. Germline V gene lookup returns CDR1 LNHDA and CDR2 SQIVND (reference sequence). Trimming at V came to 2 bases and at J to 2 bases, leaving 8 bases not matched to a gene. There are 16 residues in the CDR3. The CDR3 coding sequence is TGTGCCAGTAGTATAAGGGACAGCAACCGTCAAGAGACCCAGTACTTC. Its translation is CASSIRDSNRQETQYF.

The chain recombines TRBV12-5 with TRBJ1-4; TRBD1 matches at 9 bases. Trimming cost V 6 bases and J 7 bases; bases outside gene matches: 3. This CDR3 is built from 13 residues. Germline CDR1 and CDR2: LGHNT and FRNRAP. CDR3 region: CASGTDRGEKLFF. The CDR3 bases are TGTGCTAGTGGAACGGACAGGGGTGAAAAACTGTTTTTT.

The chain joins TRBV14 to TRBJ1-6; 10 bases fit TRBD1. The CDR3 is 15 amino acids. Germline V gene lookup returns CDR1 SGHDN and CDR2 FVKESK. V lost 4 bases and J lost 9; bases outside the gene matches: 6. The CDR3 loop is CASSPTTGGSSPLHF. Written as DNA, the CDR3 is TGTGCCAGCAGCCCTACGACAGGGGGCAGTTCACCCCTCCACTTT.

The rearrangement links TRBV28 to TRBJ1-2, with D possibly TRBD1 on 6 matching bases. CDR3 length equals 17 residues. Trimming took off 6 bases at V and 0 bases at J, with 20 bases between the two ends. Germline lookup yields CDR1 MDHEN and CDR2 SYDVKM. The CDR3 region has the DNA TGTGCCAGCAGCCCCAGCAGGGGTCCTATAACTAACTATGGCTACACCTTC. Translating it yields CASSPSRGPITNYGYTF.